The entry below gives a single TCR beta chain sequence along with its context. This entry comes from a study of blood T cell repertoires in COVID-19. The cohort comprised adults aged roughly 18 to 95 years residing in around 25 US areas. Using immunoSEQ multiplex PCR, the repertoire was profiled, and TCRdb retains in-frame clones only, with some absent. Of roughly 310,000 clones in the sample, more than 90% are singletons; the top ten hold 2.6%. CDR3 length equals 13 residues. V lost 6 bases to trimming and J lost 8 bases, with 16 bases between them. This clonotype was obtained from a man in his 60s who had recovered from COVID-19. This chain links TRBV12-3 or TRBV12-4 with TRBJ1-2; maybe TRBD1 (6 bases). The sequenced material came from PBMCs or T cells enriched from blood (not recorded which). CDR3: CASRNRDLGGYTF. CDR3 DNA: TGTGCCAGCAGAAACAGGGATTTAGGGGGCTACACCTTC.